The rows below give T cell receptor beta chains drawn from one sample of a study of CD8 T cells in Susac syndrome. Via MiXCR, TCRdb re-called the immunoSEQ multiplex PCR reads, giving one row per CDR3 protein. The sample lists about 66,000 distinct CDR3 sequences; roughly 94% were seen once. Sequenced sample: CD8+ T cells from PBMCs. These receptors all come from a human donor with multiple sclerosis. The CDR3 runs from the conserved cysteine through the conserved F or W. The order of the fields is CDR3 protein, CDR3 DNA, V gene, clone size, D gene, J gene. The D gene is left open where the match is weak. Clone sizes are given selectively: once, few, many, or a class where the clone is expanded.

CDR3: CASSYSTSGSMGGELFF
DNA: TGTGCCAGCAGTTATTCCACTAGCGGGAGTATGGGCGGGGAGCTGTTTTTT
V: TRBV6-5
size: -
D: TRBD2
J: TRBJ2-2

CDR3: CASSPPGGDTQYF
DNA: TGTGCCAGCAGCCCCCCAGGGGGGGATACGCAGTATTTT
V: TRBV7-9
size: -
D: -
J: TRBJ2-3

CDR3: CSAGAGSSPFGYYEQYF
DNA: TGCAGTGCAGGGGCAGGGTCATCACCGTTTGGGTACTACGAGCAGTACTTC
V: TRBV20-1
size: -
D: -
J: TRBJ2-7

CDR3: CASSLLLLAEAFF
DNA: TGTGCCAGCAGTTTACTCCTTCTTGCTGAAGCTTTCTTT
V: TRBV28
size: once
D: -
J: TRBJ1-1

CDR3: CSVEGGTSGNEQFF
DNA: TGCAGCGTTGAAGGTGGGACTAGCGGCAATGAGCAGTTCTTC
V: TRBV29-1
size: -
D: TRBD2
J: TRBJ2-1

CDR3: CASSPQDRNYEQYF
DNA: TGTGCCAGCAGTCCCCAGGACAGAAACTACGAGCAGTACTTC
V: TRBV27
size: -
D: -
J: TRBJ2-7

CDR3: CASSRDRLQIGTDTQYF
DNA: TGTGCCAGCAGCCGGGATCGGTTACAAATTGGCACAGATACGCAGTATTTT
V: TRBV5-6
size: -
D: -
J: TRBJ2-3

CDR3: CASSYNLEQSEAFF
DNA: TGCGCCAGCAGCTATAACTTGGAACAGAGTGAAGCTTTCTTT
V: TRBV4-3
size: -
D: -
J: TRBJ1-1

CDR3: CSARVSGDTGELFF
DNA: TGCAGTGCTAGAGTATCCGGGGACACCGGGGAGCTGTTTTTT
V: TRBV20-1
size: -
D: -
J: TRBJ2-2

CDR3: CASSSRGGELFF
DNA: TGTGCCAGCAGCTCAAGGGGCGGGGAGCTGTTTTTT
V: TRBV11-2
size: -
D: -
J: TRBJ2-2

CDR3: CSVETENTEAFF
DNA: TGCAGCGTTGAAACGGAGAACACTGAAGCTTTCTTT
V: TRBV29-1
size: -
D: -
J: TRBJ1-1

CDR3: CATSGTIEQFF
DNA: TGTGCCACCAGCGGGACCATTGAGCAGTTCTTC
V: TRBV15
size: -
D: -
J: TRBJ2-1

CDR3: CASSLGTVREAFF
DNA: TGCGCCAGCAGCCTAGGGACAGTACGTGAAGCTTTCTTT
V: TRBV5-1
size: -
D: TRBD1
J: TRBJ1-1

CDR3: CSVEDYPGRFTNTQYF
DNA: TGCAGCGTTGAAGATTATCCGGGCAGATTTACGAATACGCAGTATTTT
V: TRBV29-1
size: -
D: -
J: TRBJ2-3

CDR3: CSVVSSGANVLIF
DNA: TGCAGCGTTGTAAGCTCTGGGGCCAACGTCCTGATTTTC
V: TRBV29-1
size: -
D: -
J: TRBJ2-6

CDR3: CATSDRTGGNEKLFF
DNA: TGTGCCACCAGCGATCGGACAGGGGGCAATGAAAAACTGTTTTTT
V: TRBV15
size: once
D: TRBD1
J: TRBJ1-4

CDR3: CASSIWGTNQPQHF
DNA: TGTGCCAGTAGTATTTGGGGAACGAATCAGCCCCAGCATTTT
V: TRBV19
size: -
D: -
J: TRBJ1-5

CDR3: CSAAEQGKEVDEQFF
DNA: TGCAGTGCTGCAGAACAGGGAAAGGAAGTCGATGAGCAGTTCTTC
V: TRBV20-1
size: -
D: -
J: TRBJ2-1

CDR3: CASSIVSWGQRNYGYTF
DNA: TGTGCCAGTAGTATAGTGTCTTGGGGACAGCGTAACTATGGCTACACCTTC
V: TRBV19
size: -
D: TRBD1
J: TRBJ1-2

CDR3: CSVKLTLDNEKLFF
DNA: TGCAGCGTCAAACTGACGTTGGATAATGAAAAACTGTTTTTT
V: TRBV29-1
size: -
D: -
J: TRBJ1-4

CDR3: CASSSGLAGVETQYF
DNA: TGTGCCAGCAGCTCCGGACTAGCGGGGGTAGAGACCCAGTACTTC
V: TRBV11-2
size: -
D: TRBD2
J: TRBJ2-5

CDR3: CASRVRGGNQPQHF
DNA: TGTGCCAGCAGAGTTCGCGGCGGGAATCAGCCCCAGCATTTT
V: TRBV27
size: -
D: -
J: TRBJ1-5

CDR3: CASSPGATYEQYF
DNA: TGTGCCAGCAGCCCCGGGGCCACCTACGAGCAGTACTTC
V: TRBV27
size: -
D: -
J: TRBJ2-7

CDR3: CASSAAGSYEQYF
DNA: TGTGCCAGCAGTGCAGCGGGGTCCTACGAGCAGTACTTC
V: TRBV27
size: -
D: TRBD2
J: TRBJ2-7

CDR3: CASSRALNTEAFF
DNA: TGTGCCAGTAGCAGAGCGTTGAACACTGAAGCTTTCTTT
V: TRBV19
size: -
D: -
J: TRBJ1-1

CDR3: CSVEGVVGYTF
DNA: TGCAGCGTTGAGGGGGTAGTTGGCTACACCTTC
V: TRBV29-1
size: -
D: -
J: TRBJ1-2

CDR3: CASSESQLYEQYF
DNA: TGTGCCAGCAGTGAAAGCCAGCTGTACGAGCAGTACTTC
V: TRBV2
size: -
D: -
J: TRBJ2-7

CDR3: CASSLSSREQYF
DNA: TGTGCCAGCAGTTTATCCTCTCGGGAGCAGTACTTC
V: TRBV12-3/TRBV12-4
size: -
D: -
J: TRBJ2-7

CDR3: CASSLQGYEQYF
DNA: TGTGCCAGCAGTTTGCAGGGCTACGAGCAGTACTTC
V: TRBV27
size: few
D: -
J: TRBJ2-7

CDR3: CASSLRQAGEQFF
DNA: TGTGCCAGCAGCCTTAGACAGGCGGGGGAGCAGTTCTTC
V: TRBV5-6
size: -
D: -
J: TRBJ2-1

CDR3: CASSISGSSYNEQFF
DNA: TGTGCCAGTAGTATATCAGGGAGCTCCTACAATGAGCAGTTCTTC
V: TRBV19
size: -
D: -
J: TRBJ2-1

CDR3: CASSLRSAGDTQYF
DNA: TGTGCCAGCAGCTTAAGGTCGGCGGGGGATACGCAGTATTTT
V: TRBV11-1
size: -
D: -
J: TRBJ2-3

CDR3: CASTFASGGGNTDTQYF
DNA: TGTGCCAGCACCTTTGCTAGCGGGGGCGGAAACACAGATACGCAGTATTTT
V: TRBV9
size: -
D: TRBD2
J: TRBJ2-3

CDR3: CSASKGPRTSGDMSSYNEQFF
DNA: TGCAGTGCTAGTAAGGGACCCCGGACTAGCGGGGACATGAGCTCCTACAATGAGCAGTTCTTC
V: TRBV20-1
size: -
D: TRBD2
J: TRBJ2-1

CDR3: CASSPGLALYNEQFF
DNA: TGCGCCAGCAGCCCCGGACTAGCGCTCTACAATGAGCAGTTCTTC
V: TRBV4-1
size: -
D: TRBD2
J: TRBJ2-1

CDR3: CASSENTGELFF
DNA: TGTGCCAGCAGTGAAAACACCGGGGAGCTGTTTTTT
V: TRBV6-4
size: -
D: -
J: TRBJ2-2

CDR3: CSVSSGRALEQYF
DNA: TGCAGCGTTTCGAGCGGGAGGGCACTTGAGCAGTACTTC
V: TRBV29-1
size: -
D: TRBD2
J: TRBJ2-7

CDR3: CANSLQGFGIQYF
DNA: TGTGCCAACAGTTTACAGGGTTTCGGCATTCAGTACTTC
V: TRBV27
size: -
D: -
J: TRBJ2-4

CDR3: CASSPISRYEQYF
DNA: TGTGCCAGCAGTCCCATTAGCCGCTACGAGCAGTACTTC
V: TRBV28
size: -
D: -
J: TRBJ2-7

CDR3: CASGPQETQYF
DNA: TGTGCCAGCGGGCCCCAAGAGACCCAGTACTTC
V: TRBV27
size: -
D: -
J: TRBJ2-5

CDR3: CASSVASTAAYEQYF
DNA: TGTGCCAGCAGCGTAGCTTCGACAGCAGCCTACGAGCAGTACTTC
V: TRBV9
size: -
D: -
J: TRBJ2-7